Given below is one TCR beta chain in context. The CDR3 is 14 amino acids. Trimming removed 3 bases at V and 8 bases at J, with 13 bases between. CDR1 and CDR2 from the germline V gene are SEHNR and FQNEAQ (reference sequence). The sample comes from a study of OX40 agonist ivuxolimab in advanced cancers. Only in-frame clones appear in the TCRdb table, and some are missing; sequencing was by immunoSEQ multiplex PCR. The sample includes just under 80,000 clones, about 83% seen only once; the top ten take 20% to 30%. The V and J genes are TRBV7-9 and TRBJ1-4; no firm D call. The sample was CD4+ or CD8+ T cells sorted from blood, taken in a trial of the OX40 agonist ivuxolimab. This receptor was obtained from an adult with an advanced solid tumor such as melanoma, head and neck, liver or kidney cancer. This chain's CDR3 is CASSFSLSGEKLFF. CDR3 sequence (DNA): TGTGCCAGCAGCTTTTCCTTGTCGGGGGAAAAACTGTTTTTT.